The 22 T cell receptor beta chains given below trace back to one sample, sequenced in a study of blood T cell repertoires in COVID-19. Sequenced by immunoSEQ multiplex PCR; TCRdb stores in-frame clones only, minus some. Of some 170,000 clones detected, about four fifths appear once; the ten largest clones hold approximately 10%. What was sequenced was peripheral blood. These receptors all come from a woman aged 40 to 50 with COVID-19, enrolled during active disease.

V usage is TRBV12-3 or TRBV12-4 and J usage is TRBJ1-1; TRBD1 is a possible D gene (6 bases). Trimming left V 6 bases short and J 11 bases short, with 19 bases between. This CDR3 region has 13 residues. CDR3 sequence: CASRLLDSPGAFF. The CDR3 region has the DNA TGTGCCAGCAGACTCCTGGACAGCCCGGGGGCTTTCTTT.

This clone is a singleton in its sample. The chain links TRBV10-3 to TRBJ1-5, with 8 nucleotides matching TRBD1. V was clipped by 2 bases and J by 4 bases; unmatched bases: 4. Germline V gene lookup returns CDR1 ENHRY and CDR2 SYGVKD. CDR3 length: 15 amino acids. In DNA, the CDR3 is TGTGCCATCAGTGAGGGACAGGGCCAGAATCAGCCCCAGCATTTT. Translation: CAISEGQGQNQPQHF.

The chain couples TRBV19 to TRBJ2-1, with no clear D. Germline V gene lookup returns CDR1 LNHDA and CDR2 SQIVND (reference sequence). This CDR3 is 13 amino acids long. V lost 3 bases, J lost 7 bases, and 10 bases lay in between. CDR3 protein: CASSINWANEQFF. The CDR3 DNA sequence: TGTGCCAGTAGTATCAACTGGGCAAATGAGCAGTTCTTC.

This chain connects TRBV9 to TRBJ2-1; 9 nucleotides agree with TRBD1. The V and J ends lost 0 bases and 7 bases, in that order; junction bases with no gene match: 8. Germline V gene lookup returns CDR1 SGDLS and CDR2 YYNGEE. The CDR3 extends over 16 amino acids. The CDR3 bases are TGTGCCAGCAGCGTAGTAGGGGACAGGGCAGGGAATGAGCAGTTCTTC. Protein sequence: CASSVVGDRAGNEQFF.

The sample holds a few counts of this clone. The CDR3 DNA follows: TGTGCCAGCACCAACCAGATTGGCACTGAAGCTTTCTTT. It encodes CASTNQIGTEAFF. The chain carries TRBV12-3 or TRBV12-4 and TRBJ1-1; D ambiguous. With 7 bases removed from V and 4 bases from J, the gap between germline ends came to 13 bases. This CDR3 is built from 13 residues.

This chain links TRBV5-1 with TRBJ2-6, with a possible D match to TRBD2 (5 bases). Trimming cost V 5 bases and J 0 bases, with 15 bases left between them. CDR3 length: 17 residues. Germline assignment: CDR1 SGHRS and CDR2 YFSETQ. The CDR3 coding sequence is TGCGCCAGCAGGGAATCACTAGTTCGCTCTGGGGCCAACGTCCTGACTTTC. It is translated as CASRESLVRSGANVLTF.

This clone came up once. CDR3 amino acids: CASSFASGAYEQYF. Here the CDR3 DNA reads TGTGCCAGCAGTTTCGCTAGCGGAGCCTACGAGCAGTACTTC. This chain links TRBV28 with TRBJ2-7, with 7 bases aligning to TRBD2. The V gene end was trimmed by 3 bases and the J gene end by 2 bases; junction bases not matched to a gene: 4. The CDR3 extends over 14 amino acids. The germline V gene has CDR1 MDHEN and CDR2 SYDVKM.

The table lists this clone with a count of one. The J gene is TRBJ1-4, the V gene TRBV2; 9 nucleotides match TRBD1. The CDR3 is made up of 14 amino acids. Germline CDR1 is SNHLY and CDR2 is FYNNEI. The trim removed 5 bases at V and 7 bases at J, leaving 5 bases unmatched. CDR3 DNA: TGTGCCAGCAGTACACAGGGGGCGGCTGAAAAACTGTTTTTT. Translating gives CASSTQGAAEKLFF.

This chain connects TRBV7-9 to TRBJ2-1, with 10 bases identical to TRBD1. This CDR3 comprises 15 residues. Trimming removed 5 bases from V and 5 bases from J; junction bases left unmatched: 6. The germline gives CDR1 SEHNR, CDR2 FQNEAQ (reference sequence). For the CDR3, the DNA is TGTGCCAGCAGCAACCCCGGGACAGGGGACAATGAGCAGTTCTTC. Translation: CASSNPGTGDNEQFF.

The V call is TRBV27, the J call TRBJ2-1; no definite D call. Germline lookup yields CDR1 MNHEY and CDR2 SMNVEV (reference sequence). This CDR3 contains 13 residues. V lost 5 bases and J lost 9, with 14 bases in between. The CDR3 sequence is CASSPLGPGEQFF. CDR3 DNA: TGTGCCAGCAGTCCGCTAGGCCCCGGTGAGCAGTTCTTC.

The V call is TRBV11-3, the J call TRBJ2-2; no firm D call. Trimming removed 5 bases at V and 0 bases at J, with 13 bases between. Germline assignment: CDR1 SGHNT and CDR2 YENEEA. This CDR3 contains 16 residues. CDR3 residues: CASSHGKQTNTGELFF. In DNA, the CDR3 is TGTGCCAGCAGCCACGGCAAACAGACGAACACCGGGGAGCTGTTTTTT.

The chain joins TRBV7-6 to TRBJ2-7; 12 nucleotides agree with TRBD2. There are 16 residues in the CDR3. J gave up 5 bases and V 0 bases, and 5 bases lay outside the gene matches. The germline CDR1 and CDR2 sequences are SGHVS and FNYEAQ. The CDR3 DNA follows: TGTGCCAGCAGCTTAGCGGGGGGACTAGCGGGCCACGAGCAGTACTTC. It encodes CASSLAGGLAGHEQYF.

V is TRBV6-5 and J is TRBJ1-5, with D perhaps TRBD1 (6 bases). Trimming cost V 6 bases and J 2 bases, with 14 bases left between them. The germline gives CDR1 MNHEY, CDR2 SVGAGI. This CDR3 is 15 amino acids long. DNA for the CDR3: TGTGCCAGCAGCTCACAGGGCCTCGGCAATCAGCCCCAGCATTTT. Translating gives CASSSQGLGNQPQHF.

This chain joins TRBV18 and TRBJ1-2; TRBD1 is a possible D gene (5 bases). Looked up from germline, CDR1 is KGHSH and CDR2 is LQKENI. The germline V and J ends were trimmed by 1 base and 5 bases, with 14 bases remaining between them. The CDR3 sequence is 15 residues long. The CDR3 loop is CASSPQGGEGYGYTF. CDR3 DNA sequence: TGTGCCAGCTCACCACAAGGAGGGGAGGGATATGGCTACACCTTC.

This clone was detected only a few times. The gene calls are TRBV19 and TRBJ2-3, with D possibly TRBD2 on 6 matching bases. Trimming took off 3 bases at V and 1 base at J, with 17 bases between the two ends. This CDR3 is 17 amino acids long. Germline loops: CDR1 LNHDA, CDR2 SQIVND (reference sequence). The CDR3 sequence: CASSIGGSLLGTDTQYF. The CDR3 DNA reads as TGTGCCAGTAGTATTGGAGGGTCCCTATTAGGCACAGATACGCAGTATTTT. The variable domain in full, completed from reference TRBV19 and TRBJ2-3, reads DGGITQSPKYLFRKEGQNVTLSCEQNLNHDAMYWYRQDPGQGLRLIYYSQIVNDFQKGDIAEGYSVSREKKESFPLTVTSAQKNPTAFYLCASSIGGSLLGTDTQYFGPGTRLTVL.

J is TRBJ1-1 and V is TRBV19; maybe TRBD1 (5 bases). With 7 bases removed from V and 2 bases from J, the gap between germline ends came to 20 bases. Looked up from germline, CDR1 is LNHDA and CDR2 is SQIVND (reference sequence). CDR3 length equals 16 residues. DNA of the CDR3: TGTGCCAGTATAAATTTTGGCAGGCAGGGAAACACTGAAGCTTTCTTT. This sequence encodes CASINFGRQGNTEAFF.

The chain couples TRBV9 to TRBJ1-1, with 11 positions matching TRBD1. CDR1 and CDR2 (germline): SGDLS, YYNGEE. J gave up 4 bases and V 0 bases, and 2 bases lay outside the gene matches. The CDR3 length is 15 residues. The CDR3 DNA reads TGTGCCAGCAGCGTAGGGACAGGGGGCTTCACTGAAGCTTTCTTT. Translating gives CASSVGTGGFTEAFF.

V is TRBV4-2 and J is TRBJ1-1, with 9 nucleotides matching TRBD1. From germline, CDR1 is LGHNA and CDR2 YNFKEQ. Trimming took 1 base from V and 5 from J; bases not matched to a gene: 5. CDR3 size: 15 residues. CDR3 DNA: TGTGCCAGCAGCCAAGCCGGGACAGGGTGGACTGAAGCTTTCTTT. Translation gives CASSQAGTGWTEAFF.

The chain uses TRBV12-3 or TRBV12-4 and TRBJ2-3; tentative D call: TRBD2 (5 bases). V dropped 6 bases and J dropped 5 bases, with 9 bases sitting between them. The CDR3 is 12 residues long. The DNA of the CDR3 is TGTGCCAGCAGAGGAGGAGTAGATACGCAGTATTTT. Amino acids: CASRGGVDTQYF.

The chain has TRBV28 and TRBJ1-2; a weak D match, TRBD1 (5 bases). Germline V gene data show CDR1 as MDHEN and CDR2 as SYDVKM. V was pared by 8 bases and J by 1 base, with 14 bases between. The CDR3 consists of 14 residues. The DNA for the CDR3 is TGTGCCAGCCAACCCTTAGGGGATAACTATGGCTACACCTTC. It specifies CASQPLGDNYGYTF.

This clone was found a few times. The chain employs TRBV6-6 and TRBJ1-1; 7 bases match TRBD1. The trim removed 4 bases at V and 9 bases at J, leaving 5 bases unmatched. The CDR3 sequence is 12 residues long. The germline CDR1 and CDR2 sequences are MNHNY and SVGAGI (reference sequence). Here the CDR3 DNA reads TGTGCCAGCAGTTTCCAGGGGGATAAAGCTTTCTTT. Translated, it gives CASSFQGDKAFF.

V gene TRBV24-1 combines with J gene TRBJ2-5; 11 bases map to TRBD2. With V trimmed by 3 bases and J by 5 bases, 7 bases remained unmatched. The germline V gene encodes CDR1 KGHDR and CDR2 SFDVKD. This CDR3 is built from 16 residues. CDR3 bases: TGTGCCACCAGTGATGTCGTAGCGGGAGGGAGGGAGACCCAGTACTTC. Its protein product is CATSDVVAGGRETQYF.